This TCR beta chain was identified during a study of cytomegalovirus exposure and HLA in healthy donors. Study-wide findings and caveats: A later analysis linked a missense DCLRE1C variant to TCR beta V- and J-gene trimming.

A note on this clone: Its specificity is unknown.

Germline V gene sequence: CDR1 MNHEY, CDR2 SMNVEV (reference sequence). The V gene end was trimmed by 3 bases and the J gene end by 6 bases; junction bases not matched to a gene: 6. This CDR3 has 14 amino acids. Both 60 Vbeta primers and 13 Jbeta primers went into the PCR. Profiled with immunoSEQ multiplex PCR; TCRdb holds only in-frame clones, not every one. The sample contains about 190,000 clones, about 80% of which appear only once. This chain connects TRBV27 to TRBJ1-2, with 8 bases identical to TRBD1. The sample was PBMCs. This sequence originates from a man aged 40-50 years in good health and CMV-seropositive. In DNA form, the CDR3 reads TGTGCCAGCAGTTTCCTCGGACAGGGTGATGGCTACACCTTC. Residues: CASSFLGQGDGYTF.